The present TCR beta chain was sequenced within a study of CD8 T cells in ankylosing spondylitis. This clonotype has more than one count but fewer than ten. This CDR3 comprises 15 residues. V lost 4 bases and J lost 3; bases outside the gene matches: 11. Germline V gene lookup returns CDR1 DFQATT and CDR2 SNEGSKA (reference sequence). TCRdb reprocessed the 5' RACE reads via MiXCR and lists one record per CDR3 protein. The sample records fewer than 250,000 distinct CDR3 sequences, under 12% being singletons. This receptor was obtained from a male donor with ankylosing spondylitis or in good health (not recorded which). The sequenced material came from blood, either unsorted or a sorted T cell fraction (not recorded which). This chain uses TRBV20-1 with TRBJ2-5; 7 bases are a match to TRBD1. The CDR3 DNA is TGCAGTGCTAACCTACAGGGGCCGAATGAAGAGACCCAGTACTTC. Amino acid sequence: CSANLQGPNEETQYF.